This TCR beta chain was recorded in a study of shared clonotypes between healthy human individuals. Repertoires were generated with immunoSEQ multiplex PCR, while TCRdb's copy carries only in-frame clones and drops some. In the table there are over a million clones, 96% of which are singletons. Remarks on this clone: Other nucleotide sequences from this sample produce the same CDR3.

CDR3 length: 14 residues. CDR1 SGDLS and CDR2 YYNGEE come from the germline V gene. Unmatched junction bases numbered 1, after V lost 3 bases and J lost 1 base. The receptor was isolated from a young man in good health. Sequencing was carried out using naive CD4+ T cells sorted from blood. The subset: CD45RA+ positively selected. The rearrangement joins TRBV9 to TRBJ1-5, with TRBD1 identical over 7 bases. CDR3 amino acids: CASSATGSNQPQHF. DNA for the CDR3: TGTGCCAGCAGCGCGACAGGGAGCAATCAGCCCCAGCATTTT.